The 10 T cell receptor beta chains listed next were all sequenced from one sample in a study of blood T cells in healthy people across ages (dated by TCRdb to between 2015 and 2016). Libraries were prepared through 5' RACE. Sequencing relied on an Illumina HiSeq 2500. A second 7 to 11 cycle PCR used a sample-barcoded 5' primer and a J-beta primer mix. TCRdb applied fastp at Q25 and MiXCR to the public reads, then kept only in-frame beta chains. Rows merge per CDR3 protein into single entries with the most common DNA and genes. The sample table records hundreds of thousands of distinct CDR3 sequences; around 24% of these occur just once. The ten biggest clones cover around 2.9% of the sample. The data were also submitted as part of a second study, on T cells of mothers and their children.

The source material was blood. These receptors were taken from a boy aged 5-17 years in good health.

A note on this clonotype: The junction departs from germline at one end; a sequencing error may be responsible. The chain joins TRBV7-3 to TRBJ2-3; D possibly corresponds to TRBD1 (6 bases). This CDR3 is 16 amino acids long. Looked up from germline, CDR1 is SGHTA and CDR2 is FQGTGA. CDR3 in amino acids: CASSPQGSGTTDTHYF. CDR3 coding DNA: TGTGCCAGCAGCCCACAGGGAAGCGGAACCACAGATACGCACTATTTT.

The table lists this clonotype with a few counts. The chain has TRBV29-1 and TRBJ1-2; 10 bases match TRBD1. J was trimmed by 6 bases and V by 6 bases; bases with no gene match: 7. This CDR3 has 13 amino acids. Germline values: CDR1 SQVTM, CDR2 ANQGSEA. CDR3 DNA: TGCAGCGTGACAGGGGGCGCATTTGATGGCTACACCTTC. Amino acids: CSVTGGAFDGYTF.

A few counts support this clonotype. This chain uses TRBV5-1 with TRBJ1-5, with a weak D call TRBD1 (6 bases). V shed 9 bases and J shed 0 bases, with 13 bases lying between them. The germline gives CDR1 SGHRS, CDR2 YFSETQ. The CDR3 consists of 14 residues. The DNA for the CDR3 is TGCGCCATCCCTGGACAGAATAGCAATCAGCCCCAGCATTTT. Its protein product is CAIPGQNSNQPQHF.

This clonotype was seen at least ten times. The chain links TRBV9 to TRBJ1-2; tentative D call: TRBD1 (6 bases). V lost 5 bases and J 0 bases, leaving 14 bases between the germline ends. The CDR3 covers 15 residues. Per germline, CDR1 SGDLS and CDR2 YYNGEE. CDR3 DNA sequence: TGTGCCAGCAGTAAGGAAGGGACACCTAACTATGGCTACACCTTC. Its protein is CASSKEGTPNYGYTF.

The chain has TRBV30 and TRBJ1-6; a weak D match, TRBD1 (5 bases). The germline V gene has CDR1 GTSNPN and CDR2 SVGIG (reference sequence). This CDR3 spans 12 amino acids. Trimming shortened V by 8 bases and J by 7 bases, and 12 bases separated the two germline ends. Here the CDR3 DNA reads TGTGCCGAAGCGGGGCTGAATTCACCCCTCCACTTT. This encodes CAEAGLNSPLHF.

The chain employs TRBV10-2 and TRBJ2-7; no definite D call. V lost 2 bases and J lost 3, with 5 bases in between. CDR3 length: 12 residues. The germline V gene has CDR1 WSHSY and CDR2 SAAADI. The CDR3 region has the DNA TGCGCCAGCAGTGAGACGGTCTACGAGCAGTACTTC. Translation: CASSETVYEQYF.

The chain combines TRBV4-1 with TRBJ1-6; TRBD1 matches 11 bases. V was pared by 4 bases and J by 14 bases, with 7 bases of the junction left unmatched. Germline CDR1 is MGHRA and CDR2 is YSYEKL. This CDR3 spans 14 amino acids. The CDR3 region is CASSPGTGGVTLHF. The CDR3 nucleotides read TGCGCCAGCAGCCCGGGGACAGGGGGAGTAACCCTCCACTTT.

Comments on this clonotype: Sequence at one end of the junction differs from germline and may be a read error. The V and J genes are TRBV12-3 or TRBV12-4 and TRBJ1-2; 8 nucleotides line up with TRBD1. The CDR3 consists of 12 residues. DNA of the CDR3: TGTGCCGGCAGTGCAACTTCAGGGGGCCACACCTTC. This codes for CAGSATSGGHTF.

V is TRBV9 and J is TRBJ2-5, with 9 bases identical to TRBD2. The J call may be in error: the DNA end matches TRBJ2-1 better. CDR3 size: 15 residues. Germline-derived CDR1 and CDR2 are SGDLS and YYNGEE. This CDR3 is CASSPSGGQYDEQFF. The CDR3 bases are TGTGCCAGCAGCCCAAGCGGGGGGCAATACGATGAGCAGTTCTTC.

The chain links TRBV20-1 to TRBJ1-6, with unresolved D. The CDR3 has 14 residues. V lost 7 bases and J lost 1, with 11 bases in between. Germline CDR1 is DFQATT and CDR2 is SNEGSKA (reference sequence). The CDR3 DNA is TGCAGTGGGGTCGGTGGGTCCTATAATTCACCCCTCCACTTT. Protein product: CSGVGGSYNSPLHF.